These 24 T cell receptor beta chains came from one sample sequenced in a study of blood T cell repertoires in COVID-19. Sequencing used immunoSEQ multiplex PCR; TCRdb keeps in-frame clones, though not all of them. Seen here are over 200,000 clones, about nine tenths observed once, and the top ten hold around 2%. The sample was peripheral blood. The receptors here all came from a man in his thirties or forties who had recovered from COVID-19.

The CDR3 DNA is TGTGCCAGCAGCTTAGTGATTAGCGGCTACAATGAGCAGTTCTTC. Its protein product is CASSLVISGYNEQFF. V gene TRBV7-6 combines with J gene TRBJ2-1; D perhaps matches TRBD2 (6 bases). Germline assignment: CDR1 SGHVS and CDR2 FNYEAQ. This CDR3 is 15 amino acids long. Trimming pared 1 base from V and 3 bases from J, leaving 10 bases between.

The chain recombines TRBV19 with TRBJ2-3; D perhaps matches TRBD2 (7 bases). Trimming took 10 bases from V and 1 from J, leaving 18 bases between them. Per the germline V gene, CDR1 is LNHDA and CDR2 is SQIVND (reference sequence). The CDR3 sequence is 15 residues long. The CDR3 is CATRPGGQGTDTQYF. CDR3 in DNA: TGTGCCACTCGGCCCGGGGGGCAGGGCACAGATACGCAGTATTTT. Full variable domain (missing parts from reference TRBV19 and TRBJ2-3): DGGITQSPKYLFRKEGQNVTLSCEQNLNHDAMYWYRQDPGQGLRLIYYSQIVNDFQKGDIAEGYSVSREKKESFPLTVTSAQKNPTAFYLCATRPGGQGTDTQYFGPGTRLTVL.

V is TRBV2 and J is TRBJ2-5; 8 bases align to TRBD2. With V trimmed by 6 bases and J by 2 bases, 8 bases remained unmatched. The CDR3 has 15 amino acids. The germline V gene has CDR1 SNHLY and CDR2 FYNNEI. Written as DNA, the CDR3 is TGTGCCAGCAGGGACCCTCGGGGGGGGCAAGAGACCCAGTACTTC. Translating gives CASRDPRGGQETQYF.

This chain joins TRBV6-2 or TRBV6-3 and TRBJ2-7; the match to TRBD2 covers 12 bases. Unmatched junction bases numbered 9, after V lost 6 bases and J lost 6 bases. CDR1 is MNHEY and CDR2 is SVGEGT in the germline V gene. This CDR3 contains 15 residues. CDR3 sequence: CASSQVTSGGTEQYF. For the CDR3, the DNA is TGTGCCAGCAGCCAGGTCACTAGCGGGGGGACCGAGCAGTACTTC.

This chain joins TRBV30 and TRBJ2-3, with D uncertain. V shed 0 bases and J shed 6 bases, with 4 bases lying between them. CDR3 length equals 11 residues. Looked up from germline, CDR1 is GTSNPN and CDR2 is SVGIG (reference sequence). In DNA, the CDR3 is TGTGCCTGGAGTGTATCTGATACGCAGTATTTT. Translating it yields CAWSVSDTQYF.

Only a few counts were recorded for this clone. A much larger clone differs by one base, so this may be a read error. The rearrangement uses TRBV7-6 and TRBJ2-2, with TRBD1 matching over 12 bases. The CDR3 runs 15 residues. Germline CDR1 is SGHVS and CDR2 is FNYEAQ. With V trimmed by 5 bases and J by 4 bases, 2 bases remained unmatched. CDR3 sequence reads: CASSPGQGATGELFF. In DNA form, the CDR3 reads TGTGCCAGCAGCCCGGGACAGGGGGCCACCGGGGAGCTGTTTTTT. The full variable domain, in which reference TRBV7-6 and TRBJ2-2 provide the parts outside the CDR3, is GAGVSQSPRYKVTKRGQDVALRCDPISGHVSLYWYRQALGQGPEFLTYFNYEAQQDKSGLPNDRFSAERPEGSISTLTIQRTEQRDSAMYRCASSPGQGATGELFFGEGSRLTVL.

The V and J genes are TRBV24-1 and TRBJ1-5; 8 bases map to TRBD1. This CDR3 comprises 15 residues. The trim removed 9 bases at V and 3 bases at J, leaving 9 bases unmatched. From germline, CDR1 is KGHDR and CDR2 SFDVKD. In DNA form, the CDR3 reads TGTGCCACCGGGGAGACAGGGGCCCACAATCAGCCCCAGCATTTT. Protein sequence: CATGETGAHNQPQHF.

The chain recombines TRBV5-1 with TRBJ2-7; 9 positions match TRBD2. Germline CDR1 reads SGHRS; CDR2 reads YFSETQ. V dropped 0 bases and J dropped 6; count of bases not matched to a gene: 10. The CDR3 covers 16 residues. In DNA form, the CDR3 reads TGCGCCAGCAGCTTGGGTGGGGTCAGCGGGGGGCGCGAGCAGTACTTC. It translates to CASSLGGVSGGREQYF.

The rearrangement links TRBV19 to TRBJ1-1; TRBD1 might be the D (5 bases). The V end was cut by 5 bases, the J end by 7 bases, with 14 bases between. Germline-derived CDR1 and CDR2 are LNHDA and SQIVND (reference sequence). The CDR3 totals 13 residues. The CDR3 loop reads CASSHDSPYEAFF. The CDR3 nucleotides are TGTGCCAGTAGTCATGACAGCCCCTATGAAGCTTTCTTT.

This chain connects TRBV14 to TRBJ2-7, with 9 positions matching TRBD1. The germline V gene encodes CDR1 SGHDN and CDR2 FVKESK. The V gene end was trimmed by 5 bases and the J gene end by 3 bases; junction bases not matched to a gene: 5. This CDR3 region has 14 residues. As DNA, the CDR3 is TGTGCCAGCAGCGACCCGACAGGGGGCTACGAGCAGTACTTC. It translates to CASSDPTGGYEQYF.

CDR3 nucleotides: TGTGCCAGCAGGTGGGGACAGGGACCCTACGAGCAGTACTTC. It specifies CASRWGQGPYEQYF. V and J are TRBV27 and TRBJ2-7; the match to TRBD1 covers 9 bases. The CDR3 consists of 14 residues. V lost 6 bases, J lost 2 bases, and 5 bases stayed unmatched. The germline gives CDR1 MNHEY, CDR2 SMNVEV (reference sequence).

This CDR3 reads CASSETPGQGSYEQYF. The CDR3 nucleotides read TGTGCCAGCAGCGAGACTCCGGGACAGGGTTCCTACGAGCAGTACTTC. The chain has TRBV9 and TRBJ2-7; 9 nucleotides agree with TRBD1. The J segment lost 1 base and the V segment lost 3 bases, leaving 8 bases of the junction unmatched. CDR1 is SGDLS and CDR2 is YYNGEE in the germline V gene. CDR3 length equals 16 residues.

CDR3 nucleotide sequence: TGCGCCAGCAGTGTGACTTCCTACGAGCAGTACTTC. It codes for CASSVTSYEQYF. The V gene is TRBV10-1, the J gene TRBJ2-7, with D uncertain. The germline CDR1 and CDR2 sequences are WNHNN and SYGVQD (reference sequence). The germline V and J ends were trimmed by 4 bases and 1 base, with 5 bases remaining between them. The CDR3 has 12 residues.

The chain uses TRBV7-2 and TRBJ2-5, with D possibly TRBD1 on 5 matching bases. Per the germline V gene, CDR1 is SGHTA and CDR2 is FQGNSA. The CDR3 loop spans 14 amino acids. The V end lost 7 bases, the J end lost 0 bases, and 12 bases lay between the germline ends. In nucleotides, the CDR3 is TGTGCCAGCAACATACCAGGGAACCAAGAGACCCAGTACTTC. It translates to CASNIPGNQETQYF.

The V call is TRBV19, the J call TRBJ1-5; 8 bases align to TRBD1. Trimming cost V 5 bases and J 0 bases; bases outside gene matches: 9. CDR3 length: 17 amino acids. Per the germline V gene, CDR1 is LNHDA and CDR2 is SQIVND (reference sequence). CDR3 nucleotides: TGTGCCAGTAGTTTCGGACAGGGCGCCTATAGCAATCAGCCCCAGCATTTT. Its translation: CASSFGQGAYSNQPQHF.

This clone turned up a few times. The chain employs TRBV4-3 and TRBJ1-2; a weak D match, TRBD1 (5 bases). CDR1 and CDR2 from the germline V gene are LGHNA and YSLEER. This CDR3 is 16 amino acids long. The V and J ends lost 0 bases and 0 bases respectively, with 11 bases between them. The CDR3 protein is CASSQEEGLTNYGYTF. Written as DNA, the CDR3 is TGCGCCAGCAGCCAAGAAGAGGGACTTACTAACTATGGCTACACCTTC.

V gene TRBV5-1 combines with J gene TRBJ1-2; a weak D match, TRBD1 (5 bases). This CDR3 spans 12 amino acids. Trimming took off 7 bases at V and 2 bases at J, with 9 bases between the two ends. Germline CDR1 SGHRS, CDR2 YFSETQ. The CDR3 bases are TGCGCCAGCGGAGGGACGAACTATGGCTACACCTTC. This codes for CASGGTNYGYTF.

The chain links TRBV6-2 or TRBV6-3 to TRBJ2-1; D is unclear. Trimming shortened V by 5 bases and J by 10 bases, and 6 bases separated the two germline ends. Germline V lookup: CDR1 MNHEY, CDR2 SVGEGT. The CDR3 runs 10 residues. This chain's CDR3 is CASSNREQFF. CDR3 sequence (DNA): TGTGCCAGCAGTAACAGAGAGCAGTTCTTC.

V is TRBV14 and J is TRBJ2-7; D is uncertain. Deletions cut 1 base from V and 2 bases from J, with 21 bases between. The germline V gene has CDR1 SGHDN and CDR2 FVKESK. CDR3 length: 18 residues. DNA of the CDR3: TGTGCCAGCAGCCAAGGATATGGAAGTAGTTACAGAGCCTACGAGCAGTACTTC. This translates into CASSQGYGSSYRAYEQYF.

CDR3 region: CASNPSGYGYTF. In nucleotides, the CDR3 is TGTGCCAGCAACCCCTCGGGGTATGGCTACACCTTC. This chain connects TRBV28 to TRBJ1-2; D not resolved. CDR3 length equals 12 residues. From germline, CDR1 is MDHEN and CDR2 SYDVKM. Trimming left V 7 bases short and J 5 bases short, with 11 bases between.

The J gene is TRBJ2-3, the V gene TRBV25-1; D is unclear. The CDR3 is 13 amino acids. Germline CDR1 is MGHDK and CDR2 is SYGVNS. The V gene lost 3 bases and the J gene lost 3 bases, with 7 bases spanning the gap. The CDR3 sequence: CASSDFGTDTQYF. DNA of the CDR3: TGTGCCAGCAGTGACTTCGGGACAGATACGCAGTATTTT.

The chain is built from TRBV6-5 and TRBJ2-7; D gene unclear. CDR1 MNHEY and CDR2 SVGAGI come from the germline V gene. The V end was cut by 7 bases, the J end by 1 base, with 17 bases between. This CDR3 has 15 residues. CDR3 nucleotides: TGTGCCAGCACCGACCTTCTGGCGGATTCCTACGAGCAGTACTTC. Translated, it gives CASTDLLADSYEQYF.

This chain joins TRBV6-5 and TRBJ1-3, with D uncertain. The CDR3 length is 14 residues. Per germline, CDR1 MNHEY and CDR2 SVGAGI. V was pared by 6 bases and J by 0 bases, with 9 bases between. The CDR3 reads CASRNSYSGNTIYF. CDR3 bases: TGTGCCAGCAGGAACAGCTACTCTGGAAACACCATATATTTT.

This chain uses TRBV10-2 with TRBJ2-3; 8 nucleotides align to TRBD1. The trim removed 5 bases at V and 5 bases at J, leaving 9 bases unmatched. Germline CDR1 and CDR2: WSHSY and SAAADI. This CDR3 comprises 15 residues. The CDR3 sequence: CASSRAGGDGDTQYF. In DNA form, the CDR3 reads TGCGCCAGCAGTAGGGCAGGGGGCGACGGAGATACGCAGTATTTT.